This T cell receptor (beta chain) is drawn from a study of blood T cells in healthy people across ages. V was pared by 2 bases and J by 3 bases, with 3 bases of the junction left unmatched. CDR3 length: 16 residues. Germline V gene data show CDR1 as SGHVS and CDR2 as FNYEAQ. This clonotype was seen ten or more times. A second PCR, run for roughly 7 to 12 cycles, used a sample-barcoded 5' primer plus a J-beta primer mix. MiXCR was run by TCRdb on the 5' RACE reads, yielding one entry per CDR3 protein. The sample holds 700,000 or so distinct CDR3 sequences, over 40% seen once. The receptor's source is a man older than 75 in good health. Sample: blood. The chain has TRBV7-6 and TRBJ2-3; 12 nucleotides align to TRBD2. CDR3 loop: CASSLTTSGRTDTQYF. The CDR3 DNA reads TGTGCCAGCAGCTTAACGACTAGCGGGAGAACAGATACGCAGTATTTT. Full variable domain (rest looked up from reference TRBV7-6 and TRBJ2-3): GAGVSQSPRYKVTKRGQDVALRCDPISGHVSLYWYRQALGQGPEFLTYFNYEAQQDKSGLPNDRFSAERPEGSISTLTIQRTEQRDSAMYRCASSLTTSGRTDTQYFGPGTRLTVL.